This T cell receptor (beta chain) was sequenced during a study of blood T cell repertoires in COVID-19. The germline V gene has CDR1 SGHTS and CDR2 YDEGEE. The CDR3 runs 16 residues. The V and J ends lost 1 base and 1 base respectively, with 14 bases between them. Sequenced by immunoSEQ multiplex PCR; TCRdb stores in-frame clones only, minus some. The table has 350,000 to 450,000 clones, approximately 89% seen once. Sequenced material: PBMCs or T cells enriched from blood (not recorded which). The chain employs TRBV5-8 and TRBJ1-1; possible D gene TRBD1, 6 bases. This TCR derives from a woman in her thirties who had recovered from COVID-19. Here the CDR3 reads CASSLLTGWRNTEAFF. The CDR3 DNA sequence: TGTGCCAGCAGCTTGCTAACAGGGTGGAGGAACACTGAAGCTTTCTTT.